This T cell receptor beta chain came from a study of T cell changes during pregnancy in multiple sclerosis. This table comes from immunoSEQ multiplex PCR, and its TCRdb copy is limited to in-frame clones, with some not included. This repertoire shows about 84,000 clones, 85% to 95% found once; its top ten account for more than 0.75%. The ends were cut back, 4 bases at V and 0 bases at J, with 13 bases in the middle. CDR3 size: 15 residues. Looked up from germline, CDR1 is SGHAT and CDR2 is FQNNGV. J is TRBJ2-7 and V is TRBV11-2, with D possibly being TRBD2 (5 bases). The material was peripheral blood, obtained in the second trimester of pregnancy. This TCR was sampled from a female donor in good health, enrolled as a control in a pregnancy study. The DNA for the CDR3 is TGTGCCAGCAGCTCGTACCGGGATGTCTCCTACGAGCAGTACTTC. Its translation: CASSSYRDVSYEQYF.